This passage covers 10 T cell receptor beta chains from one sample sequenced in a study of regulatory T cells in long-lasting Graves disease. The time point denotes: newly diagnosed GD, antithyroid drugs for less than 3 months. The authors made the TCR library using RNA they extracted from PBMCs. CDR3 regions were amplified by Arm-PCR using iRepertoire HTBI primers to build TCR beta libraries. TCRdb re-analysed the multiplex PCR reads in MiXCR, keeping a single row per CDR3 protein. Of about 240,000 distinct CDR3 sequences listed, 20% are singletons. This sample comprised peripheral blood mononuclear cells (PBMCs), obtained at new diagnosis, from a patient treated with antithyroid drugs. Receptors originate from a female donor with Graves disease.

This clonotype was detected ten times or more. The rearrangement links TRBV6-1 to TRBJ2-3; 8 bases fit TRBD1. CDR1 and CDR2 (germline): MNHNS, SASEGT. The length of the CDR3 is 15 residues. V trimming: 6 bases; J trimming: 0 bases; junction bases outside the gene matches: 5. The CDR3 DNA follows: TGTGCCAGCAGATACAGGGGGGCTAGCACAGATACGCAGTATTTT. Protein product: CASRYRGASTDTQYF.

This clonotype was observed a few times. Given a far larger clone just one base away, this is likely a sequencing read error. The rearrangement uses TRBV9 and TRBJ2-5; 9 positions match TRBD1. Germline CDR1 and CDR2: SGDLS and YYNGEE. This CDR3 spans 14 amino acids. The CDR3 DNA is TGTGCCAGAAGCGGGACAGGGTCAGGAGAGACCCGGTACTTC. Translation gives CARSGTGSGETRYF. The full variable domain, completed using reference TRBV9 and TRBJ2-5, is DSGVTQTPKHLITATGQRVTLRCSPRSGDLSVYWYQQSLDQGLQFLIQYYNGEERAKGNILERFSAQQFPDLHSELNLSSLELGDSALYFCARSGTGSGETRYFGPGTRLLVL.

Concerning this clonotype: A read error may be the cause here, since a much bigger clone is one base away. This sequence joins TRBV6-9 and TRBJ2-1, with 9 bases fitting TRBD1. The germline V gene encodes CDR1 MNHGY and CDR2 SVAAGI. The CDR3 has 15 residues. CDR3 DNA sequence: TGTGCCAGCAGGACAGGGGGGGCGACGCGGAATGAGCAGTCCTTC. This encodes CASRTGGATRNEQSF.

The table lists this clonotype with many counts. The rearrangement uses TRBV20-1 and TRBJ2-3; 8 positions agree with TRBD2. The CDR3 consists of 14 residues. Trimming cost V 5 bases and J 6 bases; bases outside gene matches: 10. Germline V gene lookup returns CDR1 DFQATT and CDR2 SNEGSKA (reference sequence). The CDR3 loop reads CSARGLAQADTQYF. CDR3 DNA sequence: TGCAGTGCTCGCGGACTAGCTCAGGCGGATACGCAGTATTTT.

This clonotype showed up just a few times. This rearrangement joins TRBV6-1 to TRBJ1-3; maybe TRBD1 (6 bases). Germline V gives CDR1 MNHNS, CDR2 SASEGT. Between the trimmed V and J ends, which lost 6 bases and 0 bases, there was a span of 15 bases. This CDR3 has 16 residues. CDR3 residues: CASSPDQGLSGNTIYF. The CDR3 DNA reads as TGTGCCAGCAGCCCTGATCAGGGGCTCTCTGGAAACACCATATATTTT.

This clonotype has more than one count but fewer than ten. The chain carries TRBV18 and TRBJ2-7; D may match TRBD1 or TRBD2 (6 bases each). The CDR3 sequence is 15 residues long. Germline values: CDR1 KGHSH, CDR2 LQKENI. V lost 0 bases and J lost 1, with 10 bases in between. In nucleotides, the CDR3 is TGTGCCAGCTCACCACCCGAGGGGGGTTCCTACGAGCAGTACTTC. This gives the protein CASSPPEGGSYEQYF.

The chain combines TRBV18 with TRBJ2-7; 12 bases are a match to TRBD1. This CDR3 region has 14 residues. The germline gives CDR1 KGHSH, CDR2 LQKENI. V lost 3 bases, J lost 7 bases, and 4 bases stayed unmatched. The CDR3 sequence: CASSPGQGAREQYF. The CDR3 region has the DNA TGTGCCAGCTCACCGGGACAGGGGGCGCGTGAGCAGTACTTC.

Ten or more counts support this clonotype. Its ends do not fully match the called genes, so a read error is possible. DNA of the CDR3: TGTGCCATCAGTGAGGCGGGGGGAGCTGAAGCTTTCTTT. Amino acids: CAISEAGGAEAFF. The gene calls are TRBV6-1 and TRBJ1-1, with D possibly TRBD1 on 5 matching bases. The CDR3 loop spans 13 amino acids. Germline V gene sequence: CDR1 MNHNS, CDR2 SASEGT.

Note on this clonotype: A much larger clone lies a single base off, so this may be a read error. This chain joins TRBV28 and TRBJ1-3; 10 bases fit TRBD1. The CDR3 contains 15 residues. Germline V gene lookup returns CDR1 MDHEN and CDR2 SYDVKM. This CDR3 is CASSPGTGVRNTTYF. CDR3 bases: TGTGCCAGCAGCCCCGGGACAGGGGTCCGTAACACCACATATTTT.

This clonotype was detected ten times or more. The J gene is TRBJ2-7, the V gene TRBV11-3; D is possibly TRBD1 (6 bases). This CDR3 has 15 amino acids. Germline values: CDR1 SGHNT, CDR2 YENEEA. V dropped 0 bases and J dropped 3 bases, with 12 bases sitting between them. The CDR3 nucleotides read TGTGCCAGCAGCTTAGACGGGCAGGGGCTCTACGAGCAGTACTTC. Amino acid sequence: CASSLDGQGLYEQYF.